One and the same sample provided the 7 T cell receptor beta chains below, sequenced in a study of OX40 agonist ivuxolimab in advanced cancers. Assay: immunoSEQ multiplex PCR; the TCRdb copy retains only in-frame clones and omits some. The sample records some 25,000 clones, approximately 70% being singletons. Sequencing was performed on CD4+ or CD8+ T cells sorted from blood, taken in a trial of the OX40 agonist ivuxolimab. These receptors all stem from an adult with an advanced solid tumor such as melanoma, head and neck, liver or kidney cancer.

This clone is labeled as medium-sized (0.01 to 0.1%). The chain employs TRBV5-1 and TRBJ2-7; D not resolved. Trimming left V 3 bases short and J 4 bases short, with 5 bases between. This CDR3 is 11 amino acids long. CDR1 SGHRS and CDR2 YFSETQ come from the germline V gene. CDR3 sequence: CASSWGYEQYF. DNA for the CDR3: TGCGCCAGCAGCTGGGGATACGAGCAGTACTTC. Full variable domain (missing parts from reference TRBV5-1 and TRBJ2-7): KAGVTQTPRYLIKTRGQQVTLSCSPISGHRSVSWYQQTPGQGLQFLFEYFSETQRNKGNFPGRFSGRQFSNSRSEMNVSTLELGDSALYLCASSWGYEQYFGPGTRLTVT.

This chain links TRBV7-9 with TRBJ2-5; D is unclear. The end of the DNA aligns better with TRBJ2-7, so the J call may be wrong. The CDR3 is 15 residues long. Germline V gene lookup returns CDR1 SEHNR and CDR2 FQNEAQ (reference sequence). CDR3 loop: CASSDAQPSSYEQYF. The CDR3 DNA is TGTGCCAGCAGCGACGCACAGCCCAGCTCCTACGAGCAGTACTTC.

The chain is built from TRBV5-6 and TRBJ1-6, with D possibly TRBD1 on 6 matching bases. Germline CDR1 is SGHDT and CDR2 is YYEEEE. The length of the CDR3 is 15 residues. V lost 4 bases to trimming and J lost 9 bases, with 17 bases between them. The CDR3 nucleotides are TGTGCCAGCAGCGCGGGGGCGGGGGCGCGTTCACCCCTCCACTTT. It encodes CASSAGAGARSPLHF.

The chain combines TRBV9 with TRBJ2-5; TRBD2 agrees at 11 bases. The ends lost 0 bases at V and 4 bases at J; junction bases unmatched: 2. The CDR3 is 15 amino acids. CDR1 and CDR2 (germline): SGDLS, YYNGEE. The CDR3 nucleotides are TGTGCCAGCAGCGTAGTTGGACTAGCGGGAGAGACCCAGTACTTC. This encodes CASSVVGLAGETQYF. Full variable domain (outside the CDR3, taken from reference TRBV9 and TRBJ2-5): DSGVTQTPKHLITATGQRVTLRCSPRSGDLSVYWYQQSLDQGLQFLIQYYNGEERAKGNILERFSAQQFPDLHSELNLSSLELGDSALYFCASSVVGLAGETQYFGPGTRLLVL.

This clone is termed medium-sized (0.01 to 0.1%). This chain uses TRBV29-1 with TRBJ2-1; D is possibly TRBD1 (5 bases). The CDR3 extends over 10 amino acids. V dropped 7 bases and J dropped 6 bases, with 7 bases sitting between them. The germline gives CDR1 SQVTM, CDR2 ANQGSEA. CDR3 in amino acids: CSGRANEQFF. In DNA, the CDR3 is TGCAGCGGCAGGGCCAATGAGCAGTTCTTC.

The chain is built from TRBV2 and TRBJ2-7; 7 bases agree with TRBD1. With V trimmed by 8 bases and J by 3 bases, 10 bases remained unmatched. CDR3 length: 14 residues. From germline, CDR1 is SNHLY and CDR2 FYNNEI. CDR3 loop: CASGDSQGYYEQYF. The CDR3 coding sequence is TGTGCCAGCGGGGACAGTCAGGGTTACTACGAGCAGTACTTC.

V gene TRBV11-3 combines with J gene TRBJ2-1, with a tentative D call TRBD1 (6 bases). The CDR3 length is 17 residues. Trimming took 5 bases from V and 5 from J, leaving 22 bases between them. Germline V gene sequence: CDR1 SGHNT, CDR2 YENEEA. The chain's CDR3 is CASSPIAGTQPNNEQFF. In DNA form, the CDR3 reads TGTGCCAGCAGCCCTATAGCCGGGACACAGCCTAACAATGAGCAGTTCTTC. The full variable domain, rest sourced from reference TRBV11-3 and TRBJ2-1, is EAGVVQSPRYKIIEKKQPVAFWCNPISGHNTLYWYLQNLGQGPELLIRYENEEAVDDSQLPKDRFSAERLKGVDSTLKIQPAELGDSAVYLCASSPIAGTQPNNEQFFGPGTRLTVL.